This T cell receptor beta chain derives from a study of blood T cell repertoires in COVID-19. About the study: Sample material is recorded as cDNA or gDNA derived from T cells, B-cell-depleted T cells, or PBMCs.

The table lists this clone with a few counts. The assay was immunoSEQ multiplex PCR, and TCRdb's table has in-frame clones only and misses some. The sample comprises 200,000 to 250,000 clones, 75% to 85% of which are singletons, and 8% to 9% rests with the top ten. V was clipped by 4 bases and J by 10 bases, with 11 bases between them. The CDR3 loop spans 13 amino acids. The genes are TRBV12-3 or TRBV12-4 and TRBJ1-6, with D hard to call. The receptor's source is a woman older than 75 with COVID-19, enrolled during active disease. Sequenced material: peripheral blood. The CDR3: CASSWSEGSPLHF. CDR3 nucleotides: TGTGCCAGCAGTTGGTCGGAGGGCTCACCCCTCCACTTT.